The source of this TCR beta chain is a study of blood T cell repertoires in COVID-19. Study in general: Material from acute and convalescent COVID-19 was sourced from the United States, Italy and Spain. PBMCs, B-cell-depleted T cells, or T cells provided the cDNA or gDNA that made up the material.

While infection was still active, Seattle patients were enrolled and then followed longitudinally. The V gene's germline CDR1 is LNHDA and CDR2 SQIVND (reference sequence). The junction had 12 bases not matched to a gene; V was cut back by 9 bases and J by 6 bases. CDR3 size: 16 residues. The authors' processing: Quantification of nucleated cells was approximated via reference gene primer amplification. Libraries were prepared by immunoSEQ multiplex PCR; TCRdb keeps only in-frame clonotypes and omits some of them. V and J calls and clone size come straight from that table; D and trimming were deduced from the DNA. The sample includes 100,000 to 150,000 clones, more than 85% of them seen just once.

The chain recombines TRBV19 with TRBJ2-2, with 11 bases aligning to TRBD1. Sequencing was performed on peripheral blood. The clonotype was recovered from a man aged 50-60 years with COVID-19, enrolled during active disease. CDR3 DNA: TGTGCCAGCACCTCCTTCGGGACAGGGGGTCCCGGGGAGCTGTTTTTT. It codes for CASTSFGTGGPGELFF.